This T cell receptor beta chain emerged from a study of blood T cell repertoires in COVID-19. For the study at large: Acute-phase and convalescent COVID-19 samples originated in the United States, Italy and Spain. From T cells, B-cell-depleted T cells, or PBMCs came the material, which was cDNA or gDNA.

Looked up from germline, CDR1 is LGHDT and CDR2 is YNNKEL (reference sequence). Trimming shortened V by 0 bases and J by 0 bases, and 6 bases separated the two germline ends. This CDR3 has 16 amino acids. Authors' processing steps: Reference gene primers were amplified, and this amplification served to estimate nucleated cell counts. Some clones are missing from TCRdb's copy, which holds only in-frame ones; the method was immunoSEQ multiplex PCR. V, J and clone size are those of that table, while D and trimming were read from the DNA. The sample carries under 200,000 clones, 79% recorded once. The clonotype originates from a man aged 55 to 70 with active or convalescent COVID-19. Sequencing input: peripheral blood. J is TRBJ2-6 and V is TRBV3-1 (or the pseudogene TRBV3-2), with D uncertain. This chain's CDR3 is CASSQELISGANVLTF. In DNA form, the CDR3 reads TGTGCCAGCAGCCAAGAACTGATCTCTGGGGCCAACGTCCTGACTTTC.